The text below deals with one T cell receptor (beta chain). Its target is unknown. On sorted subsets, replicate PCRs used 200 to 250 ng DNA, or 31,000 or so T cell genomes. TCRdb's table, derived via immunoSEQ multiplex PCR, lists solely in-frame clones and lacks some. The data hold hundreds of thousands of clones, with roughly 98% observed a single time. This sample was taken from a study of shared clonotypes between healthy human individuals. Overall study findings and caveats: The naive CD4 repertoires of a handful of donors were compared, and around 4.7% of clonotypes were shared.

This CDR3 comprises 11 residues. V was clipped by 6 bases and J by 10 bases, with 13 bases between them. CDR1 SQVTM and CDR2 ANQGSEA come from the germline V gene. Terminally differentiated effector memory CD45RA+ cells were excluded from the naive CD8 cells, which were CD45RO-negative and positively selected for CCR7. The sample comprised naive CD8+ T cells sorted from blood. The TCR sequence derives from a young man in good health. The V call is TRBV29-1, the J call TRBJ2-1; TRBD2 might be the D (5 bases). Written as DNA, the CDR3 is TGCAGCGTAGACAAGGACTTCGAGCAGTTCTTC. Translated, it gives CSVDKDFEQFF.